The 18 T cell receptor beta chains listed next were all sequenced from one sample in a study of T cell repertoires in cytomegalovirus infection. One entry per CDR3 protein results from TCRdb running MiXCR on the reads. The table shows 200,000 or so distinct CDR3 sequences, with 25% to 30% occurring only once. Material for sequencing was PBMCs. These receptors originate from a human donor in good health (CMV status not recorded). Some clones in this sample may be carry-over from other donors' samples.

The V and J genes are TRBV10-3 and TRBJ1-2; D is unclear. The CDR3 spans 16 residues. Between the trimmed V and J ends, which lost 0 bases and 4 bases, there was a span of 15 bases. Looked up from germline, CDR1 is ENHRY and CDR2 is SYGVKD. CDR3 region: CAISESGGDHGYGYTF. In DNA, the CDR3 is TGTGCCATCAGTGAGTCGGGCGGGGATCACGGCTATGGCTACACCTTC.

This clonotype has a count of ten or more. The rearrangement uses TRBV11-2 and TRBJ2-7, with 8 bases lining up with TRBD2. From germline, CDR1 is SGHAT and CDR2 FQNNGV. This CDR3 comprises 13 residues. The J segment lost 10 bases and the V segment lost 1 base, leaving 6 bases of the junction unmatched. In DNA, the CDR3 is TGTGCCAGCAGCTTAGTGCGGGGGGCAGGTCAGTACTTC. This encodes CASSLVRGAGQYF.

The rearrangement joins TRBV6-6 to TRBJ1-6; D remains ambiguous. The CDR3 spans 11 residues. The V end was cut by 6 bases, the J end by 14 bases, with 11 bases between. Germline CDR1 reads MNHNY; CDR2 reads SVGAGI (reference sequence). The CDR3 here is CASSPMVTLHF. The CDR3 DNA reads as TGTGCCAGCAGCCCTATGGTAACCCTCCACTTT.

The table lists this clonotype with many counts. V gene TRBV7-2 combines with J gene TRBJ2-7, with 9 bases matching TRBD1. Germline CDR1 SGHTA, CDR2 FQGNSA. Trimming took 0 bases from V and 2 from J; bases not matched to a gene: 2. CDR3 size: 15 residues. The CDR3 DNA reads TGTGCCAGCAGCTTAGCCGGGACAGGGACCTACGAGCAGTACTTC. Translation gives CASSLAGTGTYEQYF. The full variable domain, its missing parts supplied by reference TRBV7-2 and TRBJ2-7, is GAGVSQSPSNKVTEKGKDVELRCDPISGHTALYWYRQSLGQGLEFLIYFQGNSAPDKSGLPSDRFSAERTGGSVSTLTIQRTQQEDSAVYLCASSLAGTGTYEQYFGPGTRLTVT.

This clonotype showed up just a few times. At one end, the junction sequence differs from germline, possibly due to a read error. CDR3 in DNA: TGTGCTAGCAGCCAACTGGACATCGCCTACGAGCAGTACTTC. Its protein product is CASSQLDIAYEQYF. J is TRBJ2-7 and V is TRBV3-1, with D possibly TRBD1 on 5 matching bases. CDR1 is LGHDT and CDR2 is YNNKEL in the germline V gene (reference sequence). The CDR3 length is 14 residues.

Note on this clonotype: One end of the junction varies from germline; a read error may be responsible. This chain connects TRBV7-7 to TRBJ2-4; D ambiguous. CDR3 length: 14 residues. Per germline, CDR1 SSHAT and CDR2 FNYEAQ (reference sequence). CDR3 residues: CASSPSLNKNIQYF. For the CDR3, the DNA is TGTGCTAGCAGCCCTAGTCTCAACAAAAACATTCAGTACTTC.

This clonotype was recorded at least ten times. The chain carries TRBV12-3 or TRBV12-4 and TRBJ1-1; a possible D gene is TRBD1 (6 bases). The CDR3 totals 14 residues. Deletions cut 7 bases from V and 6 bases from J, with 18 bases between. In DNA form, the CDR3 reads TGTGCCAGCACCTTAGGACAGCCCTCCGCTGAAGCTTTCTTT. Protein: CASTLGQPSAEAFF.

V and J are TRBV6-2 or TRBV6-3 and TRBJ1-5, with D unclear. V lost 0 bases and J lost 5, with 11 bases in between. Germline V lookup: CDR1 MNHEY, CDR2 SVGEGT. This CDR3 region has 15 residues. In DNA form, the CDR3 reads TGTGCCAGCAGTTACTCGACCCCTTCGGATCAGCCCCAGCATTTT. Its translation: CASSYSTPSDQPQHF.

This clonotype was observed many times. This chain connects TRBV10-3 to TRBJ2-3; D not certain. V was trimmed by 5 bases and J by 0 bases, leaving 18 bases between them. Germline V lookup: CDR1 ENHRY, CDR2 SYGVKD. The CDR3 has 17 amino acids. CDR3 in DNA: TGTGCCATCAGTAGGGCAGGACGATCTTCTAGCACAGATACGCAGTATTTT. Its translation: CAISRAGRSSSTDTQYF.

This clonotype was detected only a few times. V and J are TRBV24-1 and TRBJ2-3; the D gene is possibly TRBD2 (6 bases). Germline-derived CDR1 and CDR2 are KGHDR and SFDVKD. The V gene lost 3 bases and the J gene lost 6 bases, with 15 bases spanning the gap. CDR3 size: 15 residues. DNA of the CDR3: TGTGCCACCAGTGATCCCGCCTCGGGAGAGGATACGCAGTATTTT. Encoded protein: CATSDPASGEDTQYF.

The chain has TRBV6-6 and TRBJ1-1; D unclear. Germline V gene data show CDR1 as MNHNY and CDR2 as SVGAGI (reference sequence). This CDR3 is 15 amino acids long. With 0 bases removed from V and 2 bases from J, the gap between germline ends came to 10 bases. The CDR3 DNA reads TGTGCCAGCAGTTACTCAGGAGATCGAAACACTGAAGCTTTCTTT. It is translated as CASSYSGDRNTEAFF.

This clonotype was counted many times. The chain joins TRBV7-2 to TRBJ2-5; 9 nucleotides line up with TRBD2. The trim removed 3 bases at V and 7 bases at J, leaving 3 bases unmatched. Per the germline V gene, CDR1 is SGHTA and CDR2 is FQGNSA. CDR3 size: 13 residues. CDR3 sequence reads: CASSLAGGGTQYF. For the CDR3, the DNA is TGTGCCAGCAGCTTGGCGGGGGGGGGGACCCAGTACTTC. The full variable domain, its missing parts supplied by reference TRBV7-2 and TRBJ2-5, is GAGVSQSPSNKVTEKGKDVELRCDPISGHTALYWYRQSLGQGLEFLIYFQGNSAPDKSGLPSDRFSAERTGGSVSTLTIQRTQQEDSAVYLCASSLAGGGTQYFGPGTRLLVL.

This clonotype appeared many times. The chain uses TRBV7-6 and TRBJ2-3, with 14 positions matching TRBD2. Germline-derived CDR1 and CDR2 are SGHVS and FNYEAQ. After removal of 4 bases from V and 0 bases from J, the junction contained 9 bases not matched to a gene. The CDR3 is 19 amino acids. CDR3 sequence (DNA): TGTGCCAGCAGCTCGGGCTGGACTAGCGGGGGGCCCAGCACAGATACGCAGTATTTT. This gives the protein CASSSGWTSGGPSTDTQYF.

V usage is TRBV7-3 and J usage is TRBJ1-2; D is unresolved. The CDR3 length is 13 residues. The V and J ends lost 1 base and 8 bases respectively, with 11 bases between them. CDR1 and CDR2 from the germline V gene are SGHTA and FQGTGA. The CDR3 here is CASSLRESDGYTF. The CDR3 DNA follows: TGTGCCAGCAGCTTAAGGGAAAGTGACGGCTACACCTTC. The variable domain in full, completed from reference TRBV7-3 and TRBJ1-2, reads GAGVSQTPSNKVTEKGKYVELRCDPISGHTALYWYRQSLGQGPEFLIYFQGTGAADDSGLPNDRFFAVRPEGSVSTLKIQRTERGDSAVYLCASSLRESDGYTFGSGTRLTVV.

The chain combines TRBV5-6 with TRBJ2-3; D gene ambiguous. The V gene lost 4 bases and the J gene lost 6 bases, with 12 bases spanning the gap. This CDR3 comprises 13 residues. Germline-derived CDR1 and CDR2 are SGHDT and YYEEEE. The DNA for the CDR3 is TGTGCCAGCAGCCTACCGGCTGGGGATACGCAGTATTTT. Protein product: CASSLPAGDTQYF.

Comment on this clonotype: Compared with germline, one end of the junction differs, possibly owing to a read error. The CDR3 region is CDSSSSKKNTGELFF. The CDR3 DNA sequence: TGTGACAGCAGTTCTTCCAAGAAGAACACCGGGGAGCTGTTTTTT. J is TRBJ2-2 and V is TRBV6-1, with unresolved D. The length of the CDR3 is 15 residues. CDR1 and CDR2 (germline): MNHNS, SASEGT.

J is TRBJ2-3 and V is TRBV2; a possible D gene is TRBD2 (6 bases). The CDR3 contains 17 residues. The germline gives CDR1 SNHLY, CDR2 FYNNEI. Trimming cost V 6 bases and J 2 bases, with 21 bases left between them. CDR3 DNA sequence: TGTGCCAGCAGCGGACCCCCGGCGGGGATTTTCACAGATACGCAGTATTTT. Its protein is CASSGPPAGIFTDTQYF.

This clonotype was found many times. This chain connects TRBV28 to TRBJ1-2; D remains ambiguous. Trimming took off 5 bases at V and 3 bases at J, with 10 bases between the two ends. The CDR3 totals 13 residues. Per the germline V gene, CDR1 is MDHEN and CDR2 is SYDVKM. The CDR3 nucleotides are TGTGCCAGCAGTGCGACGGACGACTATGGCTACACCTTC. Residues: CASSATDDYGYTF.